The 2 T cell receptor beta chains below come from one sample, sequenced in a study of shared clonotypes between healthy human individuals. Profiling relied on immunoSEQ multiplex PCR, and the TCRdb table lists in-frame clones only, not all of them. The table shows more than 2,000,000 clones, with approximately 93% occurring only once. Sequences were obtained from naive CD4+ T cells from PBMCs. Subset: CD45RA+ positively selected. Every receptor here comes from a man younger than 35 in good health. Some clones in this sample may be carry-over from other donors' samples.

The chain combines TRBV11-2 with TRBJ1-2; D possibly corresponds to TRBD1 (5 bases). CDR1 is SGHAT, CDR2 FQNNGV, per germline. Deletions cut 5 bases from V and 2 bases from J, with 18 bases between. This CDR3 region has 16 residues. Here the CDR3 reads CASSPRGWGDNYGYTF. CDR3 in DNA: TGTGCCAGCAGCCCGAGGGGATGGGGGGACAACTATGGCTACACCTTC.

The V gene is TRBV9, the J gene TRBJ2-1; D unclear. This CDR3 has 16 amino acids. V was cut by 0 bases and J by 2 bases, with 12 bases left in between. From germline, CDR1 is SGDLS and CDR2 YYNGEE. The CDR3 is CASSVATRLPYNEQFF. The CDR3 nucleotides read TGTGCCAGCAGCGTAGCTACAAGGTTACCCTACAATGAGCAGTTCTTC.